Listed below are T cell receptor beta chains from one sample, sequenced in a study of technical replicates of blood from a few donors. The repertoire was sequenced with immunoSEQ multiplex PCR; TCRdb's copy has only in-frame clones and lacks some. Among about 81,000 clones listed, about 96% were seen once. Sequences were obtained from T cells isolated from PBMCs. The receptors stem from a human donor in good health. The CDR3 runs from the conserved cysteine through the conserved F or W. The D gene is left open where the match is weak. Size is stated for part of the rows, as once, few or many counts, or as a class when the clone is expanded.

clone size | J gene | D gene | V gene | CDR3 length | CDR3 protein | CDR3 DNA
once | TRBJ1-3 | TRBD1 | TRBV10-3 | 14 | CATSPGTGRHTIYF | TGTGCCACCAGTCCCGGGACAGGGAGGCACACCATATATTTT
NA | TRBJ1-2 | TRBD1 | TRBV7-9 | 15 | CASSAGQGIGYGYTF | TGTGCCAGCAGCGCCGGACAGGGGATCGGCTATGGCTACACCTTC
NA | TRBJ1-1 | NA | TRBV30 | 13 | CAWSKSREAEAFF | TGTGCCTGGAGTAAATCCAGGGAAGCTGAAGCTTTCTTT
NA | TRBJ2-7 | TRBD2 | TRBV18 | 14 | CASSPPSGRDEQYF | TGTGCCAGCTCACCACCGTCGGGGAGGGACGAGCAGTACTTC
NA | TRBJ2-7 | TRBD1 | TRBV30 | 13 | CAWVAQGVYEQYF | TGTGCCTGGGTTGCCCAGGGGGTCTACGAGCAGTACTTC
few | TRBJ1-1 | NA | TRBV27 | 14 | CASSLQVKNTEAFF | TGTGCCAGCAGTTTACAGGTTAAGAACACTGAAGCTTTCTTT
NA | TRBJ1-2 | NA | TRBV9 | 14 | CASSVDGKVYGYTF | TGTGCCAGCAGCGTAGACGGGAAAGTCTATGGCTACACCTTC
NA | TRBJ2-7 | NA | TRBV6-6 | 12 | CASSYSGGEQYF | TGTGCCAGCAGTTACTCGGGGGGCGAGCAGTACTTC
NA | TRBJ1-5 | TRBD1 | TRBV28 | 16 | CASSSSTGWLNQPQHF | TGTGCCAGCAGTTCGTCGACAGGGTGGCTCAATCAGCCCCAGCATTTT
NA | TRBJ1-5 | TRBD1 | TRBV30 | 14 | CAWSTGQGGQPQHF | TGTGCCTGGAGCACGGGACAGGGGGGCCAGCCCCAGCATTTT
NA | TRBJ1-5 | TRBD1 | TRBV6-1 | 15 | CASSARGQGNQPQHF | TGTGCCAGCAGTGCCAGAGGACAGGGCAATCAGCCCCAGCATTTT
NA | TRBJ2-1 | TRBD2 | TRBV2 | 14 | CASIGTSGGNEQFF | TGTGCCAGCATAGGGACTAGCGGGGGCAATGAGCAGTTCTTC
NA | TRBJ2-3 | NA | TRBV18 | 15 | CASSQWARGADTQYF | TGTGCCAGCTCACAATGGGCCAGGGGCGCAGATACGCAGTATTTT
NA | TRBJ2-1 | TRBD2 | TRBV7-6 | 16 | CASSLASGLAVNEQFF | TGTGCCAGCAGCTTAGCTTCAGGACTAGCAGTCAATGAGCAGTTCTTC
NA | TRBJ2-1 | TRBD2 | TRBV5-1 | 17 | CASSSGLAGEGYNEQFF | TGCGCCAGCAGCTCCGGACTAGCGGGAGAGGGTTACAATGAGCAGTTCTTC
NA | TRBJ1-2 | NA | TRBV10-1 | 14 | CASRRQVFNYGYTF | TGCGCCAGCAGAAGACAGGTCTTTAACTATGGCTACACCTTC
NA | TRBJ2-1 | NA | TRBV20-1 | 11 | CSGGLGNEQFF | TGCAGTGGGGGACTCGGCAATGAGCAGTTCTTC
NA | TRBJ2-7 | TRBD2 | TRBV6-1 | 15 | CASSPWTSGAYEQYF | TGTGCCAGCAGTCCCTGGACTAGCGGGGCCTACGAGCAGTACTTC
NA | TRBJ2-3 | NA | TRBV11-2 | 13 | CASSLFSREDMYF | TGTGCCAGCAGCTTATTTTCGAGGGAGGATATGTATTTT
NA | TRBJ1-1 | NA | TRBV6-1 | 14 | CASSGSDRGTEAFF | TGTGCCAGCAGTGGTTCTGACCGGGGCACTGAAGCTTTCTTT
NA | TRBJ1-6 | TRBD1 | TRBV5-1 | 17 | CASSRGQGNHNNSPLHF | TGCGCCAGCAGCCGAGGACAGGGAAACCATAATAATTCACCCCTCCACTTT
NA | TRBJ2-3 | NA | TRBV29-1 | 12 | CSVEADSSSQYF | TGCAGCGTTGAAGCCGACAGTTCATCGCAGTATTTT
NA | TRBJ1-1 | NA | TRBV20-1 | 10 | CSAGQVAAFF | TGCAGTGCTGGCCAGGTGGCCGCTTTCTTT
NA | TRBJ1-1 | TRBD1 | TRBV4-1 | 15 | CASSQGTGGNTEAFF | TGCGCCAGCAGCCAAGGGACAGGGGGCAACACTGAAGCTTTCTTT
NA | TRBJ2-7 | NA | TRBV18 | 15 | CASSLQGTAAYEQYF | TGTGCCAGCTCACTACAGGGGACTGCCGCCTACGAGCAGTACTTC
NA | TRBJ1-1 | NA | TRBV10-2 | 13 | CASSTQGNTEAFF | TGCGCCAGCAGTACACAGGGGAACACTGAAGCTTTCTTT
NA | TRBJ2-7 | NA | TRBV10-3 | 15 | CAISEVSAGSYEQYF | TGTGCCATCAGTGAGGTAAGCGCCGGCTCCTACGAGCAGTACTTC
NA | TRBJ2-7 | TRBD2 | TRBV19 | 16 | CASSNGPSGRAYEQYF | TGTGCCAGTAGTAATGGTCCCAGCGGGAGGGCCTACGAGCAGTACTTC
NA | TRBJ2-2 | TRBD2 | TRBV5-6 | 17 | CASSLISGFFGTGELFF | TGTGCCAGCAGCCTTATTAGCGGGTTTTTTGGAACCGGGGAGCTGTTTTTT
NA | TRBJ1-5 | TRBD1 | TRBV4-1 | 17 | CASSQDGDRPLNQPQHF | TGCGCCAGCAGCCAAGACGGGGACAGGCCCCTTAATCAGCCCCAGCATTTT
once | TRBJ2-7 | TRBD1 | TRBV10-2 | 14 | CASSLDRGRYEQYF | TGCGCCAGCAGTTTGGACAGGGGAAGGTACGAGCAGTACTTC
NA | TRBJ1-2 | NA | TRBV7-8 | 13 | CASSLQGNYGYTF | TGTGCCAGCAGCCTTCAGGGTAACTATGGCTACACCTTC